This T cell receptor beta chain was obtained from a study of beta chain features in type 1 diabetes. The germline V gene encodes CDR1 SGHTA and CDR2 FQGNSA. V lost 5 bases to trimming and J lost 5 bases, with 16 bases between them. CDR3 size: 15 residues. Expressed TCRB transcripts were sequenced because the entire RNA isolate underwent reverse transcription. The data were produced by immunoSEQ multiplex PCR, yet TCRdb's version contains in-frame clones alone and is incomplete. Of roughly 400,000 clones in the sample, over 12% were seen once. Study-wide results and limits: The similarity of naive, central memory and Treg TCRB repertoires appeared greater among patients than among healthy donors. Type 1 diabetes patients showed fewer insertions and more deletions at VDJ junctions. The analysis here could not establish whether HLA type shapes TCRB rearrangement. In every one of the four CD4+ subsets, TCRB CDR3s were moderately but significantly shorter in Type 1 diabetes patients.

Points on this clone: Its antigen is as yet unknown.

This TCR was recovered from a woman between 18 and 29 years old in good health. The rearrangement uses TRBV7-2 and TRBJ2-1; weak D call: TRBD1 (6 bases). Material: naive CD4+ T cells from blood. The CDR3 loop reads CASSPRGQIDNEQFF. The CDR3 bases are TGTGCCAGCAGCCCGCGAGGACAGATAGACAATGAGCAGTTCTTC.